This is a list of T cell receptor beta chains from one sample in a study of blood T cells in healthy people across ages. TCRdb re-called the 5' RACE reads through MiXCR, storing one row per CDR3 protein. The data contain 870,000 or so distinct CDR3 sequences, 25% to 30% of them singletons. Material: blood. The receptor set was obtained from a woman aged 80 or over in good health. Both conserved end residues are part of each CDR3. Each record gives: clone size, J gene, V gene, D gene, CDR3 protein, CDR3 DNA. The D gene is left open where the match is weak. Only part of the rows carry a size: once, few, many, or a class if the clone is expanded.

few TRBJ1-5 TRBV24-1 NA CATSDFTGLRQPQHF TGTGCCACCAGTGATTTTACAGGGCTACGGCAGCCCCAGCATTTT
many TRBJ2-1 TRBV7-9 TRBD2 CASSQTSGGNNEQFF TGTGCCAGCAGCCAGACTAGCGGGGGGAACAATGAGCAGTTCTTC
many TRBJ2-7 TRBV20-1 NA CSTPGGGGSYEQYF TGCAGTACTCCGGGCGGGGGCGGGTCCTACGAGCAGTACTTC
NA TRBJ2-7 TRBV28 TRBD2 CASSPLASGNYEQYF TGTGCCAGCAGTCCCCTGGCTAGCGGGAACTACGAGCAGTACTTC
many TRBJ1-2 TRBV28 TRBD1 CASSSQGAPANYGYTF TGTGCCAGCAGTTCTCAGGGGGCCCCAGCTAACTATGGCTACACCTTC
few TRBJ2-2 TRBV20-1 TRBD2 CSATGTSGGYTGELFF TGCAGTGCCACCGGGACTAGCGGGGGGTACACCGGGGAGCTGTTTTTT
few TRBJ2-2 TRBV7-2 NA CASTSFPRGTGELFF TGTGCCAGCACCTCGTTTCCGAGGGGCACCGGGGAGCTGTTTTTT
many TRBJ2-4 TRBV11-2 TRBD2 CASSSGLASLVAKNIQYF TGTGCCAGCAGCTCGGGACTAGCATCCCTAGTGGCCAAAAACATTCAGTACTTC
NA TRBJ2-7 TRBV11-2 NA CASSLADGLYEQYF TGTGCCAGCAGCTTAGCCGACGGCCTCTACGAGCAGTACTTC
NA TRBJ1-2 TRBV20-1 NA CSARKTRGAGSDGYTF TGCAGTGCTAGGAAGACCCGAGGGGCGGGGTCCGATGGCTACACCTTC
many TRBJ2-1 TRBV6-2/TRBV6-3 TRBD2 CASSYSGLAGIYNEQFF TGTGCCAGCAGTTATTCGGGACTAGCGGGGATTTACAATGAGCAGTTCTTC
NA TRBJ2-7 TRBV5-6 NA CASSLGSGVDNEQYF TGTGCCAGCAGCTTGGGGTCAGGGGTCGACAATGAGCAGTACTTC
NA TRBJ2-1 TRBV7-2 TRBD2 CASSYGTSTKQFF TGTGCCAGCAGCTACGGGACTAGCACTAAGCAGTTCTTC
many TRBJ2-3 TRBV4-3 NA CASSQDPSDTTSTDTQYF TGCGCCAGCAGCCAAGATCCCTCGGACACAACCAGCACAGATACGCAGTATTTT
NA TRBJ2-1 TRBV7-9 NA CAAGTAHDEQFF TGTGCTGCGGGGACAGCACACGATGAGCAGTTCTTC
many TRBJ2-7 TRBV27 NA CASTIYSQGGTYEQYF TGTGCCAGCACTATTTATAGTCAGGGGGGCACCTACGAGCAGTACTTC
many TRBJ2-2 TRBV21-1 NA CASSKYGTSVGAGELFF TGTGCCAGCAGCAAGTACGGGACTAGCGTTGGGGCCGGGGAGCTGTTTTTT
many TRBJ2-7 TRBV5-8 NA CASGPLITLNEQYF TGTGCCAGCGGCCCACTCATTACGCTAAACGAGCAGTACTTC
many TRBJ2-5 TRBV7-2 TRBD2 CASSLIPVAAGPQETQYF TGTGCCAGCAGCTTAATCCCGGTGGCAGCGGGGCCACAAGAGACCCAGTACTTC
NA TRBJ2-7 TRBV11-2 NA CASSAEAGYEQYF TGTGCCAGCAGCGCCGAGGCGGGATACGAGCAGTACTTC
NA TRBJ1-2 TRBV6-2/TRBV6-3 NA CASSYPAGPNYGYTF TGTGCCAGCAGTTACCCGGCCGGACCTAACTATGGCTACACCTTC
many TRBJ2-3 TRBV5-1 TRBD2 CASSRERGESDTQYF TGCGCCAGCAGTCGGGAGCGGGGGGAATCAGATACGCAGTATTTT
NA TRBJ2-1 TRBV12-3/TRBV12-4 TRBD2 CASSFETSVNNEQFF TGTGCCAGCAGTTTCGAGACTAGCGTTAACAATGAGCAGTTCTTC
many TRBJ2-3 TRBV5-1 TRBD1 CASRMGTATDTQYF TGCGCCAGCAGGATGGGGACAGCAACAGATACGCAGTATTTT
many TRBJ2-1 TRBV29-1 TRBD1 CSARIGTGGYNEQFF TGCAGCGCCCGGATCGGGACAGGGGGCTACAATGAGCAGTTCTTC
few TRBJ1-1 TRBV27 NA CASSSLRQGGEAFF TGTGCCAGCAGTTCCCTTCGGCAGGGCGGTGAAGCTTTCTTT
many TRBJ1-1 TRBV7-2 NA CASSFVAVNRGNTEAFF TGTGCCAGCAGCTTCGTCGCGGTGAACCGGGGAAACACTGAAGCTTTCTTT
many TRBJ2-1 TRBV6-2/TRBV6-3 TRBD1 CASRGQGDNEQFF TGTGCCAGCAGGGGACAGGGCGACAATGAGCAGTTCTTC
NA TRBJ1-1 TRBV12-3/TRBV12-4 TRBD1 CACSLTGTGGSVNTEAFF TGTGCCTGCAGTTTAACCGGGACAGGGGGCTCGGTGAACACTGAAGCTTTCTTT
many TRBJ2-7 TRBV28 TRBD1 CASSSTGTGSYEQYF TGTGCCAGCAGTTCCACCGGGACAGGGTCCTACGAGCAGTACTTC
NA TRBJ2-1 TRBV2 NA CASASMSAEQFF TGTGCCAGCGCCTCTATGAGCGCCGAGCAGTTCTTC
NA TRBJ2-1 TRBV20-1 NA CSALERALTREQFF TGCAGTGCTTTAGAGAGAGCACTGACTCGAGAGCAGTTCTTC
NA TRBJ1-3 TRBV5-1 NA CASSLGAGAGNTIYF TGCGCCAGCAGCTTGGGCGCCGGGGCCGGAAACACCATATATTTT
NA TRBJ1-2 TRBV5-5 NA CASSWDTHGYTF TGTGCCAGCAGCTGGGACACCCATGGCTACACCTTC
few TRBJ2-2 TRBV2 NA CASSAQGTNTGERFF TGTGCCAGCAGTGCACAGGGGACTAACACCGGGGAGCGGTTTTTT
few TRBJ2-1 TRBV11-2 NA CASSLVVGVGKNEQFF TGTGCCAGCAGCTTAGTTGTAGGGGTTGGGAAAAATGAGCAGTTCTTC
many TRBJ1-6 TRBV11-2 NA CASSLEQLGNSPLHF TGTGCCAGCAGCTTAGAACAACTCGGGAATTCACCCCTCCACTTT
many TRBJ1-2 TRBV20-1 NA CSSGQNYGYTF TGCAGCTCCGGACAGAACTATGGCTACACCTTC
many TRBJ2-7 TRBV20-1 NA CSARDTMVYEQYF TGCAGTGCCAGGGACACGATGGTCTACGAGCAGTACTTC
NA TRBJ2-7 TRBV7-2 TRBD2 CASNSGLSGYEQYF TGTGCCAGCAACTCGGGACTATCCGGCTACGAGCAGTACTTC
NA TRBJ2-5 TRBV7-9 NA CASSSTGWGETRYF TGTGCCAGCAGCTCAACAGGGTGGGGGGAGACCCGGTACTTC
few TRBJ1-5 TRBV6-1 TRBD1 CASSTHTGEGQPQHF TGTGCCAGCAGTACACACACAGGGGAAGGTCAGCCCCAGCATTTT